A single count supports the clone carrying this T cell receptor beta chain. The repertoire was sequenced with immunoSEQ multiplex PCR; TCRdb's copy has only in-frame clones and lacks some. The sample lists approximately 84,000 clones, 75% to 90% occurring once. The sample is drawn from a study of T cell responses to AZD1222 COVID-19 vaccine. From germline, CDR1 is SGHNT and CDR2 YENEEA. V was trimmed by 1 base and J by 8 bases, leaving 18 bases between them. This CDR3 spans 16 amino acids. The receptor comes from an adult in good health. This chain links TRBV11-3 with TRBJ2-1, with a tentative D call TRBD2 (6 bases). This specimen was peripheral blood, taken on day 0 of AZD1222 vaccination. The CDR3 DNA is TGTGCCAGCAGCTTAGGAATGGGGCTAGCGAGAGATGAGCAGTTCTTC. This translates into CASSLGMGLARDEQFF.